This T cell receptor beta chain was identified during a study of control samples from healthy donors and cancer patients. Germline CDR1 SGHNT, CDR2 YYREEE (reference sequence). Trimming took off 6 bases at V and 6 bases at J, with 15 bases between the two ends. This CDR3 spans 13 amino acids. Assay: immunoSEQ multiplex PCR; the TCRdb copy retains only in-frame clones and omits some. The sample contains 45,000 to 60,000 clones, over 70% of which appear only once. This TCR was recovered from a man in his 70s in good health. V gene TRBV5-4 combines with J gene TRBJ1-1; D is possibly TRBD1 (6 bases). The source material was blood. The CDR3 region has the DNA TGTGCCAGCAACCTACAGGGAGCAGCTGAAGCTTTCTTT. Protein product: CASNLQGAAEAFF.